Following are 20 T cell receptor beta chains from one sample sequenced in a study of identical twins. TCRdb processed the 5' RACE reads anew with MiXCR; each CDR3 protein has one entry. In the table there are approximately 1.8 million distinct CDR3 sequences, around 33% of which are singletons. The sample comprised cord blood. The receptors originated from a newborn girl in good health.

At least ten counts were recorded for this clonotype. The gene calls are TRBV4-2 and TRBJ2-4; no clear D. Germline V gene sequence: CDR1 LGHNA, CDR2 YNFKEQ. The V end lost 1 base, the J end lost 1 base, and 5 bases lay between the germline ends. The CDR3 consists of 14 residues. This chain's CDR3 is CASSQAPAKNIQYF. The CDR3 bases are TGTGCCAGCAGCCAAGCCCCCGCCAAAAACATTCAGTACTTC.

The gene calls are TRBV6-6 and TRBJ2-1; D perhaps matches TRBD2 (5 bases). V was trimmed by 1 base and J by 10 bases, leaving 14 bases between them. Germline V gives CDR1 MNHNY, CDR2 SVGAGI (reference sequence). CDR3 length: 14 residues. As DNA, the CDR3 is TGTGCCAGCAGTTACTGGCTCATAGCGCGCGAGCAGTTCTTC. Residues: CASSYWLIAREQFF.

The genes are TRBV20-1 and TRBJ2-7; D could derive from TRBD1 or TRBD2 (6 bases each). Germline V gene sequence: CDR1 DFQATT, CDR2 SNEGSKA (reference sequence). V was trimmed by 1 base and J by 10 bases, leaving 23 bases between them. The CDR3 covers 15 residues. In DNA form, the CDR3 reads TGCAGTGCTAGAGGCCCCGGGGGCCTCCAAGAGGCCCAGTACTTC. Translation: CSARGPGGLQEAQYF.

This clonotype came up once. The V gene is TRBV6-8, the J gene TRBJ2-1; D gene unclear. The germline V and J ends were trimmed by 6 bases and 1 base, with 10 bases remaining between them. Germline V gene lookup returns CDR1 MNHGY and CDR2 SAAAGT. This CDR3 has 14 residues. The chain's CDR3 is CASRLDPSYNEQFF. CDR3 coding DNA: TGTGCCAGCAGGCTTGACCCTTCCTACAATGAGCAGTTCTTC.

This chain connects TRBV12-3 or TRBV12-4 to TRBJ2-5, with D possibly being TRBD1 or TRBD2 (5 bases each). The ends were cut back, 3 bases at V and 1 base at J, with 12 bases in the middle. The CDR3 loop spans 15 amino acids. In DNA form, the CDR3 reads TGTGCCAGCAGTTTCGGCAGGGCGGGCCAAGAGACCCAGTACTTC. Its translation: CASSFGRAGQETQYF.

The CDR3 here is CSAPRLAGGYNEQFF. Here the CDR3 DNA reads TGCAGTGCTCCTCGACTAGCGGGGGGCTACAATGAGCAGTTCTTC. The gene calls are TRBV20-1 and TRBJ2-1; 13 bases map to TRBD2. There are 15 residues in the CDR3. V gave up 5 bases and J gave up 3 bases; unmatched junction bases: 4. In germline, CDR1 is DFQATT, CDR2 SNEGSKA (reference sequence).

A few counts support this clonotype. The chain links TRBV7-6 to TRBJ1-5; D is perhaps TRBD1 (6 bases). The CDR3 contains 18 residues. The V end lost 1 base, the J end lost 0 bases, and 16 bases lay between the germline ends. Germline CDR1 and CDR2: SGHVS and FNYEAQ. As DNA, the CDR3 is TGTGCCAGCAGCTTAGAGGCGGGGGGCCCATATAGCAATCAGCCCCAGCATTTT. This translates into CASSLEAGGPYSNQPQHF.

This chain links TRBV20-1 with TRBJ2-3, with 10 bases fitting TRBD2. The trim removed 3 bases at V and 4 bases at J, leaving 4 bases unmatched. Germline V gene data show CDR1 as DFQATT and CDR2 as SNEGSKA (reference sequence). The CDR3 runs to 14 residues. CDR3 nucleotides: TGCAGTGCTAGTTCTAGCGGGAGTTCAGATACGCAGTATTTT. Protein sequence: CSASSSGSSDTQYF.

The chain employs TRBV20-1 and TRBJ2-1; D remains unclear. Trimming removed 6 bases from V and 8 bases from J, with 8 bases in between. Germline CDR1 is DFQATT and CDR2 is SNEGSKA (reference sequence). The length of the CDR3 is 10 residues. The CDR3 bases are TGCAGTGCCCGATGGGATGAGCAGTTCTTC. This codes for CSARWDEQFF.

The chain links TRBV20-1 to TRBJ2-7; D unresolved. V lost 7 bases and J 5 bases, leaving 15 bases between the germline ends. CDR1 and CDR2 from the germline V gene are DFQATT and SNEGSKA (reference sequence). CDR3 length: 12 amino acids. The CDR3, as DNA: TGCAGTGTTCTAGGCGACGGCGACGAGCAGTACTTC. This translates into CSVLGDGDEQYF.

CDR3 DNA: TGTGCCAGCACGGAGACAGGGCACTCCTACGAGCAGTACTTC. This gives the protein CASTETGHSYEQYF. The chain links TRBV6-6 to TRBJ2-7; 7 bases align to TRBD1. The length of the CDR3 is 14 residues. V dropped 7 bases and J dropped 0; count of bases not matched to a gene: 6. Germline CDR1 is MNHNY and CDR2 is SVGAGI (reference sequence).

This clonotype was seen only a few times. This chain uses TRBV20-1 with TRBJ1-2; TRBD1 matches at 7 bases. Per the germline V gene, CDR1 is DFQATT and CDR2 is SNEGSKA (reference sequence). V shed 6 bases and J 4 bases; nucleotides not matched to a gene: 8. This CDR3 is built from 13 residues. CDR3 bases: TGCAGTGCACCGAGGACAGGCCCCTATGGCTACACCTTC. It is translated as CSAPRTGPYGYTF.

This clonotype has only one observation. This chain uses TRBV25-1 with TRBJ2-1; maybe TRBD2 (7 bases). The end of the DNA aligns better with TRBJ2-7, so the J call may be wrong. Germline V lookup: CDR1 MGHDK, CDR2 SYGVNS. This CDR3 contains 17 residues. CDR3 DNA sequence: TGTGCCAGCAGTGAATTAGGGGGGGCTGCTACCTACAATGAGCAGTACTTC. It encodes CASSELGGAATYNEQYF.

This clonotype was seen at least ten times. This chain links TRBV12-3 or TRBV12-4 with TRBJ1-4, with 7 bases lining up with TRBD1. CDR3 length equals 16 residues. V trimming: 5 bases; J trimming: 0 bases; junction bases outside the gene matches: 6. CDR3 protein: CASSPNRGATNEKLFF. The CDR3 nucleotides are TGTGCCAGCAGTCCGAACAGGGGTGCAACTAATGAAAAACTGTTTTTT.

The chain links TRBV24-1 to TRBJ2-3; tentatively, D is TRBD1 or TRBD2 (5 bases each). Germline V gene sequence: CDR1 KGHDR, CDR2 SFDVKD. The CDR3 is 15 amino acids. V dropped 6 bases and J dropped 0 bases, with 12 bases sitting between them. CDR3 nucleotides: TGTGCCACCAGTCCGGGGCGCCCAAGCACAGATACGCAGTATTTT. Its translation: CATSPGRPSTDTQYF.

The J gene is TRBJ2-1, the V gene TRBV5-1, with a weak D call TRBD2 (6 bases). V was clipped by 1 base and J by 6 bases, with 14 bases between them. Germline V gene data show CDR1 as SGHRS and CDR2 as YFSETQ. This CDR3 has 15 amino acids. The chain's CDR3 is CASSLTSPPSNEQFF. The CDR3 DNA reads TGCGCCAGCAGCTTGACTAGCCCCCCTAGCAATGAGCAGTTCTTC.

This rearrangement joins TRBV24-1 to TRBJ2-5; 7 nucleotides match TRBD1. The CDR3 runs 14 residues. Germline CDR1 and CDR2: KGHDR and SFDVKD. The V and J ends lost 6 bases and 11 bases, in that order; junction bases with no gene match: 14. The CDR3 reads CATSRQGSYNEQYF. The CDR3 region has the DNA TGTGCCACCAGTAGACAGGGTAGCTACAATGAGCAGTACTTC.

As DNA, the CDR3 is TGCGCCAGCAGCCAAGAAGGAGTGAACACTGAAGCTTTCTTT. Its protein product is CASSQEGVNTEAFF. J is TRBJ1-1 and V is TRBV4-1; no reliable D call. The length of the CDR3 is 14 residues. V gave up 0 bases and J gave up 0 bases, with 5 bases separating them. Germline assignment: CDR1 MGHRA and CDR2 YSYEKL.

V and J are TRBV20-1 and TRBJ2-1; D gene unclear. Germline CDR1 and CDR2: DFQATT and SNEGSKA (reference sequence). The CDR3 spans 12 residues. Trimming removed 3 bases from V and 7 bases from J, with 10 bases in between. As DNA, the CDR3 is TGCAGTGCTAGCTCGCCCGGGAATGAGCAGTTCTTC. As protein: CSASSPGNEQFF.

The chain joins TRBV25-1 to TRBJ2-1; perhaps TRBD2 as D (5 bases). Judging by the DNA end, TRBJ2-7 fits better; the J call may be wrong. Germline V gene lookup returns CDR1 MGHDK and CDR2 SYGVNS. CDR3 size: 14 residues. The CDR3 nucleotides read TGTGCCAGCAGGTCCTCGGGGATATACAATGAGCAGTACTTC. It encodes CASRSSGIYNEQYF.